The present T cell receptor beta chain was sequenced within a study of blood T cell repertoires in COVID-19. Overall study: COVID-19 samples collected from the United States, Italy and Spain covered acute and convalescent phases. T cells, B-cell-depleted T cells, or PBMCs provided the cDNA or gDNA that served as material.

Using immunoSEQ multiplex PCR, the repertoire was profiled, and TCRdb retains in-frame clones only, with some absent. The sample has tens of thousands of clones, more than 70% seen once. The TCR was taken from a woman older than 75 with acute or convalescent COVID-19. Sequenced sample: peripheral blood.

CDR3 amino acids: CSAGGAGGYTF. In DNA form, the CDR3 reads TGCAGTGCTGGGGGGGCGGGTGGCTACACCTTC. The J gene is TRBJ1-2, the V gene TRBV20-1, with D perhaps TRBD1 (6 bases). In germline, CDR1 is DFQATT, CDR2 SNEGSKA (reference sequence). The length of the CDR3 is 11 residues. The ends were cut back, 5 bases at V and 7 bases at J, with 11 bases in the middle.